This is a list of T cell receptor beta chains from one sample in a study of glioma-infiltrating T cells. From the multiplex PCR reads, TCRdb called clonotypes with MiXCR, one entry per CDR3 protein. The sample includes approximately 190,000 distinct CDR3 sequences, around 32% seen only once; the top ten take 20%. The sequenced material came from glioma tissue, nonneoplastic brain tissue, or PBMCs (not recorded which). The receptor source for this set is a human donor with low-grade glioma or glioblastoma, undergoing nonglioma brain surgery, or in good health (not recorded which). The CDR3 runs from the conserved cysteine through the conserved F or W. D genes are given only for firm matches. Where a row states a size, it is once, few, many or the class of an expanded clone; other rows omit it.

DNA: TGCGCCAGCAGCCAAGCCCCTGAGGGGTACGAGCAGTACTTC; CDR3: CASSQAPEGYEQYF; J: TRBJ2-7; D: .; V: TRBV4-1; size: many
DNA: TGCAGTGCCGCCGGGGACAGCGGGAAAGGTGAGCAGTACTTC; CDR3: CSAAGDSGKGEQYF; J: TRBJ2-7; D: .; V: TRBV20-1; size: many
DNA: TGTGCCAGCAGTTTAGCGACTAGCGGGAGAGATGAGCAGTTCTTC; CDR3: CASSLATSGRDEQFF; J: TRBJ2-1; D: TRBD2; V: TRBV12-3/TRBV12-4; size: many
DNA: TGTGCCAGCAGTTCAACGGGGGCGGGTCAGCCCAAGCATTTT; CDR3: CASSSTGAGQPKHF; J: TRBJ1-5; D: .; V: TRBV6-2/TRBV6-3; size: .
DNA: TGTGCCAGCAGCTTATATAACGCGGGCACAGATACGCAGTATTTT; CDR3: CASSLYNAGTDTQYF; J: TRBJ2-3; D: .; V: TRBV7-3; size: few
DNA: TGTGCCACCAGCAGAGGGGGGATCAGGGGGCGAACTGAAGCTTTCTTT; CDR3: CATSRGGIRGRTEAFF; J: TRBJ1-1; D: TRBD1; V: TRBV15; size: many
DNA: TGTGCCAGCAGCCCAGGGGGCAGGTTGAGCACAGATACGCAGTATTTT; CDR3: CASSPGGRLSTDTQYF; J: TRBJ2-3; D: TRBD1; V: TRBV5-6; size: .
DNA: TGCGCCAGCAGCTCTCACCTCTCAACTTCCTACGAGCAGTACTTC; CDR3: CASSSHLSTSYEQYF; J: TRBJ2-7; D: .; V: TRBV5-1; size: few
DNA: TGTGCCAGCAGCTTGTCGGTTAGCACCTACGAGCAGTACTTC; CDR3: CASSLSVSTYEQYF; J: TRBJ2-7; D: .; V: TRBV11-1; size: many
DNA: TGCAGCGTGGGCGGGGGACCGGGACTAGGACCCAACGAGCAGTACTTC; CDR3: CSVGGGPGLGPNEQYF; J: TRBJ2-7; D: TRBD2; V: TRBV29-1; size: .
DNA: TGTGCTACCAGGATTTCTAGCACAGATACGCAGTATTTT; CDR3: CATRISSTDTQYF; J: TRBJ2-3; D: .; V: TRBV12-5; size: .
DNA: TGCGCCAGCAGCCCGCCCCTAGCGATTAACAATGAGCAGTTCTTC; CDR3: CASSPPLAINNEQFF; J: TRBJ2-1; D: .; V: TRBV4-1; size: few
DNA: TGTGCCAGCAGCTCAATCCGACTAGCGGACGGGGATACGCAGTATTTT; CDR3: CASSSIRLADGDTQYF; J: TRBJ2-3; D: TRBD2; V: TRBV7-2; size: many
DNA: TGCGCCAGCAGCTTCAATCCGGGACTTGCCCCGGATACGCAGTATTTT; CDR3: CASSFNPGLAPDTQYF; J: TRBJ2-3; D: .; V: TRBV5-1; size: .
DNA: TGTGCCAGCACCTCGGCGGGGGATACGCAGTATTTT; CDR3: CASTSAGDTQYF; J: TRBJ2-3; D: .; V: TRBV11-2; size: .
DNA: TGTGCCAGCAGCCAAGTCGGGACACTGGACAATGAGCAGTTCTTC; CDR3: CASSQVGTLDNEQFF; J: TRBJ2-1; D: .; V: TRBV4-2; size: many
DNA: TGTGCCAGCACCCACGGGGGGACACCTAACCATGGCTACACCTTC; CDR3: CASTHGGTPNHGYTF; J: TRBJ1-2; D: .; V: TRBV6-2/TRBV6-3; size: .
DNA: TGTGCCAGCTCACCAGAGCAGAACATCTCACCCCTCCACTTT; CDR3: CASSPEQNISPLHF; J: TRBJ1-6; D: .; V: TRBV18; size: few
DNA: TGCGCCAGCAGCCAAGACCCTAGCGGGCGCTACAATGAGCAGTTCTTC; CDR3: CASSQDPSGRYNEQFF; J: TRBJ2-1; D: TRBD2; V: TRBV4-3; size: many
DNA: TGTGCCAGCAGCTTCGCAGTTCCCATCCCCCGTTATGGCTACACCTTC; CDR3: CASSFAVPIPRYGYTF; J: TRBJ1-2; D: .; V: TRBV7-3; size: many
DNA: TGTGCCAGCAGTTACCCGCGGACCGGGACTCCGGGGGCCAACTCTGGGGCCAACGTCCTGACTTTC; CDR3: CASSYPRTGTPGANSGANVLTF; J: TRBJ2-6; D: .; V: TRBV6-6; size: many
DNA: TGTGCCAGCAGTTACCATCTTCCCAGGGGCTACGAGAAGTACTTC; CDR3: CASSYHLPRGYEKYF; J: TRBJ2-7; D: .; V: TRBV6-5; size: once
DNA: TGTGCCAGCAGTCTCGGACTGGGTGGGTCAGATACGCAGTATTTT; CDR3: CASSLGLGGSDTQYF; J: TRBJ2-3; D: .; V: TRBV27; size: many
DNA: TGCAGCTTGGGGGGGGGGCGGAATGAAGCTTTCTTT; CDR3: CSLGGGRNEAFF; J: TRBJ1-1; D: .; V: TRBV29-1; size: .
DNA: TGTGCCAGCAGCCAAGATGGGGGAAATCAGCCCCAGCATTTT; CDR3: CASSQDGGNQPQHF; J: TRBJ1-5; D: .; V: TRBV7-9; size: .
DNA: TGTGCCTGGAGCCAGGGGGGCCAGCCCCAGCATTTT; CDR3: CAWSQGGQPQHF; J: TRBJ1-5; D: TRBD1; V: TRBV30; size: .
DNA: TGTGCCAGTAATAACAGGGTACGGGACGAGCAGTACTTC; CDR3: CASNNRVRDEQYF; J: TRBJ2-7; D: .; V: TRBV19; size: many
DNA: TGTGCCAGCTCAACCGTCGGTCCGGGACAGGGTTCCTACGAGCAGTACTTC; CDR3: CASSTVGPGQGSYEQYF; J: TRBJ2-7; D: TRBD1; V: TRBV18; size: many
DNA: TGTGCCAGCAGAGATCAACTAGCGGGGAAGCAGTTCTTC; CDR3: CASRDQLAGKQFF; J: TRBJ2-1; D: TRBD2; V: TRBV7-2; size: .
DNA: TGCAGCGTTCTCCGGGGGACTGAAGCTTTCTTT; CDR3: CSVLRGTEAFF; J: TRBJ1-1; D: .; V: TRBV29-1; size: few
DNA: TGTGCCAGCAGTCGTAGACTAGCGGGAGCGGAGTACAATGAGCAGTTCTTC; CDR3: CASSRRLAGAEYNEQFF; J: TRBJ2-1; D: TRBD2; V: TRBV2; size: many
DNA: TGCAGTGCTAGAGTTCCGACAGCCCTTTATGGCTACACCTTC; CDR3: CSARVPTALYGYTF; J: TRBJ1-2; D: .; V: TRBV20-1; size: many
DNA: TGTGTTAGCAGTCGACAGGCTGGCCGTTACAATGAGCAGTTCTTC; CDR3: CVSSRQAGRYNEQFF; J: TRBJ2-1; D: .; V: TRBV6-1; size: .
DNA: TGCAGTGCTAGTAGGGGCTACGAGCAGTACTTC; CDR3: CSASRGYEQYF; J: TRBJ2-7; D: .; V: TRBV20-1; size: many
DNA: TGTGCCAGCAGCTTAGTGACGGACAGGGCTGGCACAGATACGCAGTATTTT; CDR3: CASSLVTDRAGTDTQYF; J: TRBJ2-3; D: TRBD1; V: TRBV7-2; size: many
DNA: TGTGCCTGGAGGTCTAGCGGGGGGTACAATGAGCAGTACTTC; CDR3: CAWRSSGGYNEQYF; J: TRBJ2-5; D: TRBD2; V: TRBV30; size: .
DNA: TGTGCCAGCAGCTTTCGTCAGGACACCTACGAGCAGTACTTC; CDR3: CASSFRQDTYEQYF; J: TRBJ2-7; D: .; V: TRBV7-9; size: many
DNA: TGTGCCAGCAGTCAACGGGACAGGGGGGGTAATGAAAAACTGTTTTTT; CDR3: CASSQRDRGGNEKLFF; J: TRBJ1-4; D: TRBD1; V: TRBV6-6; size: once
DNA: TGCAGTGGCGAGGATTCCATGAACACTGAAGCTTTCTTT; CDR3: CSGEDSMNTEAFF; J: TRBJ1-1; D: .; V: TRBV20-1; size: many